This entry lists 25 T cell receptor beta chains sequenced from one sample in a study of T cells after yellow fever vaccination. A single record per CDR3 protein comes from TCRdb applying MiXCR to the 5' RACE reads. Of 550,000 to 750,000 distinct CDR3 sequences in the sample, about 13% were seen once. The source material was PBMCs, sampled on the day of the yellow fever booster vaccination. Receptors originate from a young man who received the YFV17D yellow fever vaccine.

This clonotype appeared many times. The J gene is TRBJ2-5, the V gene TRBV20-1; 8 nucleotides line up with TRBD1. CDR3 length equals 13 residues. Looked up from germline, CDR1 is DFQATT and CDR2 is SNEGSKA (reference sequence). V lost 3 bases, J lost 5 bases, and 5 bases stayed unmatched. CDR3 in amino acids: CSASPRGRETQYF. For the CDR3, the DNA is TGCAGTGCTAGTCCCAGGGGGCGGGAGACCCAGTACTTC.

The chain joins TRBV10-3 to TRBJ2-2; D gene unclear. The CDR3 loop spans 15 amino acids. Trimming left V 2 bases short and J 4 bases short, with 11 bases between. Germline values: CDR1 ENHRY, CDR2 SYGVKD. CDR3 loop: CAISEAAFGTGELFF. The CDR3 nucleotides are TGTGCCATCAGTGAGGCGGCATTCGGCACCGGGGAGCTGTTTTTT.

The CDR3 loop reads CASSGGGGRKQFF. The CDR3 coding sequence is TGTGCCAGCAGCGGCGGGGGTGGGCGGAAGCAGTTCTTC. The chain joins TRBV7-7 to TRBJ2-1; the match to TRBD2 covers 7 bases. Looked up from germline, CDR1 is SSHAT and CDR2 is FNYEAQ (reference sequence). With 5 bases clipped from V and 11 bases from J, the junction kept 9 bases outside the gene matches. This CDR3 is 13 amino acids long.

The V gene is TRBV12-3 or TRBV12-4, the J gene TRBJ2-3; TRBD1 aligns across 8 bases. The CDR3 is 14 residues long. The V segment lost 5 bases and the J segment 7 bases; nucleotides outside the gene matches: 8. The CDR3 nucleotides are TGTGCCAGCAGTATATCGACAGGGGCTAATACGCAGTATTTT. Translating gives CASSISTGANTQYF.

This clonotype was seen a few times. The chain recombines TRBV28 with TRBJ2-3, with a tentative D call TRBD2 (6 bases). The germline CDR1 and CDR2 sequences are MDHEN and SYDVKM. The germline V and J ends were trimmed by 5 bases and 4 bases, with 16 bases remaining between them. The CDR3 covers 15 residues. CDR3 sequence reads: CASSPLSGRADTQYF. The DNA for the CDR3 is TGTGCCAGCAGTCCCTTAAGCGGGCGTGCAGATACGCAGTATTTT.

This clonotype was picked up many times. The chain combines TRBV11-2 with TRBJ1-1; a weak D match, TRBD1 (5 bases). V was cut by 1 base and J by 3 bases, with 21 bases left in between. CDR3 length equals 18 residues. Looked up from germline, CDR1 is SGHAT and CDR2 is FQNNGV. The DNA of the CDR3 is TGTGCCAGCAGCTTAGTTCAGGGAAGTTCCGGTAGGGACACTGAAGCTTTCTTT. It yields the protein CASSLVQGSSGRDTEAFF.

This clonotype occurred a few times. The CDR3 sequence is CASSYTGQGAGGYTF. The CDR3 nucleotides are TGTGCCAGCAGTTACACCGGACAGGGGGCGGGTGGCTACACCTTC. The rearrangement uses TRBV6-5 and TRBJ1-2, with 11 bases aligning to TRBD1. Germline V gives CDR1 MNHEY, CDR2 SVGAGI. The CDR3 spans 15 residues. With V trimmed by 2 bases and J by 7 bases, 6 bases remained unmatched.

This clonotype was counted between two and nine times. The chain uses TRBV11-2 and TRBJ2-1; the D is unclear. CDR3 length equals 13 residues. V gave up 5 bases and J gave up 8 bases, with 13 bases separating them. Germline V lookup: CDR1 SGHAT, CDR2 FQNNGV. The CDR3 bases are TGTGCCAGCAGCACCCTCCTAGTCGATGAGCAGTTCTTC. Its translation is CASSTLLVDEQFF.

This clonotype has just a few counts. V usage is TRBV20-1 and J usage is TRBJ2-3, with TRBD2 identical over 13 bases. The CDR3 is 17 residues long. Germline assignment: CDR1 DFQATT and CDR2 SNEGSKA (reference sequence). V shed 3 bases, J shed 4 bases, and the junction held 10 bases outside the gene matches. CDR3 in DNA: TGCAGTGCTAGTTCCCCCAGGACTAGCGGGAGCTCAGATACGCAGTATTTT. Encoded protein: CSASSPRTSGSSDTQYF.

The J gene is TRBJ2-1, the V gene TRBV5-6, with TRBD2 matching 13 bases. Per germline, CDR1 SGHDT and CDR2 YYEEEE. This CDR3 region has 16 residues. V was clipped by 0 bases and J by 7 bases; unmatched bases: 4. The CDR3 DNA reads TGTGCCAGCAGCTTGGCGTGGACTAGCGGGAGAAATGAGCAGTTCTTC. The encoded protein is CASSLAWTSGRNEQFF.

This clonotype came up a few times. The V call is TRBV20-1, the J call TRBJ2-3; 10 nucleotides line up with TRBD2. Germline values: CDR1 DFQATT, CDR2 SNEGSKA (reference sequence). The CDR3 covers 16 residues. V trimming: 0 bases; J trimming: 4 bases; junction bases outside the gene matches: 7. The CDR3: CSARDGLAELPDTQYF. The CDR3 bases are TGCAGTGCTAGAGACGGACTAGCGGAGCTTCCAGATACGCAGTATTTT.

A few counts support this clonotype. This sequence joins TRBV20-1 and TRBJ2-5, with D hard to call. The length of the CDR3 is 11 residues. The V end lost 5 bases, the J end lost 5 bases, and 9 bases lay between the germline ends. The germline gives CDR1 DFQATT, CDR2 SNEGSKA (reference sequence). CDR3 residues: CSAASSETQYF. CDR3 sequence (DNA): TGCAGTGCTGCCTCATCGGAGACCCAGTACTTC.

This clonotype was counted many times. The V and J genes are TRBV27 and TRBJ1-1; D may be TRBD1 (6 bases). CDR1 is MNHEY and CDR2 is SMNVEV in the germline V gene (reference sequence). The CDR3 sequence is 13 residues long. V gave up 6 bases and J gave up 8 bases, with 16 bases separating them. As DNA, the CDR3 is TGTGCCAGCAGCCCCGGAGGGGGGGTGGAAGCTTTCTTT. As protein: CASSPGGGVEAFF.

The chain combines TRBV4-2 with TRBJ2-7, with unresolved D. Germline V gene sequence: CDR1 LGHNA, CDR2 YNFKEQ. With 2 bases removed from V and 3 bases from J, the gap between germline ends came to 5 bases. The CDR3 length is 12 residues. In DNA, the CDR3 is TGTGCCAGCAGCCAATCCAACTACGAGCAGTACTTC. Amino acid sequence: CASSQSNYEQYF.

This clonotype was counted only a few times. In DNA, the CDR3 is TGTGCCACCAGTGACCTCCGGGACGGATATACGCAGTATTTT. Its translation: CATSDLRDGYTQYF. This rearrangement joins TRBV24-1 to TRBJ2-3, with D perhaps being TRBD1 or TRBD2 (5 bases each). Germline loops: CDR1 KGHDR, CDR2 SFDVKD. V lost 4 bases to trimming and J lost 7 bases, with 14 bases between them. This CDR3 has 14 residues.

V usage is TRBV11-2 and J usage is TRBJ2-3; 8 bases are shared with TRBD1. The V gene's germline CDR1 is SGHAT and CDR2 FQNNGV. The CDR3 consists of 18 residues. Trimming cost V 5 bases and J 0 bases; bases outside gene matches: 13. In DNA, the CDR3 is TGTGCCAGCAGCACCCGAGTGCACAGGGGGTTTAGCACAGATACGCAGTATTTT. Amino acids: CASSTRVHRGFSTDTQYF.

This clonotype was observed a few times. The chain employs TRBV6-2 or TRBV6-3 and TRBJ2-3; D may correspond to TRBD1 or TRBD2 (6 bases each). V lost 8 bases to trimming and J lost 4 bases, with 19 bases between them. The CDR3 contains 15 residues. Per germline, CDR1 MNHEY and CDR2 SVGEGT. The CDR3 nucleotides are TGTGCCAGCGGATCCATGGGGGGCGGGGCAGATACGCAGTATTTT. It yields the protein CASGSMGGGADTQYF.

The chain links TRBV5-4 to TRBJ2-1; D may be TRBD2 (5 bases). Trimming took 4 bases from V and 6 from J, leaving 8 bases between them. This CDR3 has 12 residues. Germline CDR1 reads SGHNT; CDR2 reads YYREEE (reference sequence). The CDR3 DNA reads TGTGCCAGCAGCAATGAGGGCAATGAGCAGTTCTTC. This gives the protein CASSNEGNEQFF.

This clonotype was observed many times. The chain uses TRBV4-3 and TRBJ2-1; D is uncertain. The CDR3 consists of 15 residues. Trimming cost V 0 bases and J 7 bases, with 13 bases left between them. CDR1 and CDR2 (germline): LGHNA, YSLEER. The DNA of the CDR3 is TGCGCCAGCAGCCAAGATTCCGGCAATTGGAATGAGCAGTTCTTC. Translation gives CASSQDSGNWNEQFF.

This clonotype was detected many times. The chain links TRBV27 to TRBJ1-1, with D possibly matching TRBD1 (5 bases). CDR1 and CDR2 (germline): MNHEY, SMNVEV (reference sequence). This CDR3 spans 15 amino acids. V was cut by 5 bases and J by 0 bases, with 13 bases left in between. The CDR3 nucleotides are TGTGCCAGCAGTAAGGGGACCAACATGAACACTGAAGCTTTCTTT. It encodes CASSKGTNMNTEAFF.

This clonotype was picked up many times. The chain uses TRBV20-1 and TRBJ2-7, with D unclear. CDR1 is DFQATT, CDR2 SNEGSKA, per germline (reference sequence). Trimming took 0 bases from V and 7 from J, leaving 19 bases between them. The CDR3 spans 15 residues. The CDR3 coding sequence is TGCAGTGCTAGAGATCGATTAGCCGATTCTTCTGAGCAGTACTTC. It encodes CSARDRLADSSEQYF.

Here the CDR3 DNA reads TGTGCCAGCAGTTTGCCCCGGTGGCCCCCCTACGAGCAGTACTTC. Its translation: CASSLPRWPPYEQYF. The chain is built from TRBV28 and TRBJ2-7; D unresolved. The germline V and J ends were trimmed by 3 bases and 2 bases, with 14 bases remaining between them. CDR3 length: 15 residues. Germline V gene lookup returns CDR1 MDHEN and CDR2 SYDVKM.

The rearrangement uses TRBV13 and TRBJ1-6; D not resolved. The germline V and J ends were trimmed by 3 bases and 11 bases, with 8 bases remaining between them. The CDR3 sequence is 12 residues long. Germline loops: CDR1 PRHDT, CDR2 FYEKMQ (reference sequence). This CDR3 reads CASSLRMAPLHF. The CDR3 coding sequence is TGTGCCAGCAGCTTGAGGATGGCACCCCTCCACTTT.

The CDR3 DNA follows: TGTGCCAGCAGTCCCCTCGGGAGAACCTACGAGCAGTACTTC. It codes for CASSPLGRTYEQYF. This chain connects TRBV12-3 or TRBV12-4 to TRBJ2-7; TRBD2 might be the D (6 bases). V lost 5 bases and J lost 2, with 13 bases in between. CDR3 length equals 14 residues.

In this sample, this clonotype turned up many times. The chain carries TRBV12-3 or TRBV12-4 and TRBJ2-3; tentative D call: TRBD2 (5 bases). The V and J ends lost 5 bases and 4 bases respectively, with 16 bases between them. The CDR3 sequence is 15 residues long. The CDR3 nucleotides are TGTGCCAGCAGTCCCAGCCCACACGGGGCAGATACGCAGTATTTT. Its protein product is CASSPSPHGADTQYF.